These 14 T cell receptor beta chains originate from one sample sequenced in a study of blood T cell repertoires in COVID-19. Here immunoSEQ multiplex PCR was the method, and the copy in TCRdb shows in-frame clones only, minus some. The sample lists fewer than 300,000 clones; 80% to 90% were seen once. What was sequenced was PBMCs or T cells enriched from blood (not recorded which). All receptors derive from a man between 35 and 55 years old who had recovered from COVID-19.

The chain carries TRBV30 and TRBJ2-7, with 8 bases fitting TRBD1. The CDR3 spans 14 residues. Germline CDR1 GTSNPN, CDR2 SVGIG (reference sequence). V trimming: 4 bases; J trimming: 5 bases; junction bases outside the gene matches: 10. CDR3 DNA sequence: TGTGCCTGGACCAAAGGACAGGGCTGGCACGAGCAGTACTTC. Translation: CAWTKGQGWHEQYF.

V is TRBV5-1 and J is TRBJ1-2; TRBD1 matches 9 bases. The V gene end was trimmed by 4 bases and the J gene end by 7 bases; junction bases not matched to a gene: 11. Germline lookup yields CDR1 SGHRS and CDR2 YFSETQ. This CDR3 contains 15 residues. This CDR3 reads CASSAVGTGYFGYTF. CDR3 coding DNA: TGCGCCAGCAGCGCCGTCGGGACAGGGTATTTTGGCTACACCTTC.

The J gene is TRBJ2-1, the V gene TRBV28; D call uncertain. Per the germline V gene, CDR1 is MDHEN and CDR2 is SYDVKM. Deletions cut 8 bases from V and 7 bases from J, with 12 bases between. This CDR3 has 12 amino acids. The CDR3 loop is CASRVLGNEQFF. CDR3 bases: TGTGCCAGCCGGGTCCTTGGGAATGAGCAGTTCTTC.

The chain links TRBV5-1 to TRBJ2-2; D remains ambiguous. V was clipped by 1 base and J by 5 bases, with 9 bases between them. The CDR3 contains 14 residues. Germline V gene lookup returns CDR1 SGHRS and CDR2 YFSETQ. The CDR3 DNA follows: TGCGCCAGCAGCTTGCACGAGTTTACCGGGGAGCTGTTTTTT. It translates to CASSLHEFTGELFF.

The CDR3 region is CASSPRLLGGEQYF. The CDR3 DNA reads as TGTGCCAGCAGCCCGCGACTCCTCGGGGGCGAGCAGTACTTC. V usage is TRBV4-2 and J usage is TRBJ2-7; perhaps TRBD2 as D (6 bases). Trimming pared 4 bases from V and 6 bases from J, leaving 16 bases between. CDR3 length equals 14 residues. Germline CDR1 is LGHNA and CDR2 is YNFKEQ.

The rearrangement links TRBV4-1 to TRBJ1-2; 7 nucleotides align to TRBD1. Germline CDR1 MGHRA, CDR2 YSYEKL. This CDR3 region has 13 residues. The junction had 5 bases not matched to a gene; V was cut back by 5 bases and J by 5 bases. The CDR3 bases are TGCGCCAGCAGCGGACCGGGACAGTATGGCTACACCTTC. It specifies CASSGPGQYGYTF.

The gene calls are TRBV5-1 and TRBJ1-2; 8 bases fit TRBD1. This CDR3 is built from 12 residues. Trimming at V came to 3 bases and at J to 8 bases, leaving 3 bases not matched to a gene. Germline values: CDR1 SGHRS, CDR2 YFSETQ. This chain's CDR3 is CASSSQGAGYTF. Here the CDR3 DNA reads TGCGCCAGCAGCTCCCAGGGGGCCGGCTACACCTTC. Drawing the rest from reference TRBV5-1 and TRBJ1-2, the complete variable domain is KAGVTQTPRYLIKTRGQQVTLSCSPISGHRSVSWYQQTPGQGLQFLFEYFSETQRNKGNFPGRFSGRQFSNSRSEMNVSTLELGDSALYLCASSSQGAGYTFGSGTRLTVV.

This chain joins TRBV28 and TRBJ1-2; 7 bases map to TRBD1. Germline loops: CDR1 MDHEN, CDR2 SYDVKM. With V trimmed by 5 bases and J by 2 bases, 5 bases remained unmatched. CDR3 length equals 14 residues. The CDR3 protein is CASSPPGQNYGYTF. CDR3 sequence (DNA): TGTGCCAGCAGTCCGCCGGGACAGAACTATGGCTACACCTTC.

This rearrangement joins TRBV19 to TRBJ2-7; a possible D gene is TRBD1 (6 bases). CDR3 length: 15 residues. Germline V gene sequence: CDR1 LNHDA, CDR2 SQIVND (reference sequence). Trimming took off 6 bases at V and 0 bases at J, with 15 bases between the two ends. CDR3 amino acids: CASRERDTSSYEQYF. The CDR3 nucleotides read TGTGCCAGTAGGGAAAGGGACACCAGCTCCTACGAGCAGTACTTC.

The sample holds one count of this clone. At one end, the junction sequence differs from germline, possibly due to a read error. The rearrangement joins TRBV6-2 or TRBV6-3 to TRBJ2-5, with 8 bases that match TRBD2. Germline loops: CDR1 MNHEY, CDR2 SVGEGT. The CDR3 is 16 residues long. The CDR3: CASSDSLGGGKETQYF. CDR3 in DNA: TGTGCCAGCAGTGACTCCCTGGGCGGGGGGAAAGAGACCCAGTACTTC.

The chain links TRBV13 to TRBJ2-4; 7 nucleotides match TRBD1. The CDR3 has 14 residues. V dropped 4 bases and J dropped 7; count of bases not matched to a gene: 7. From germline, CDR1 is PRHDT and CDR2 FYEKMQ (reference sequence). The CDR3 nucleotides are TGTGCCAGCAGCTCGCGACAGGGTGCCAACATTCAGTACTTC. Translating it yields CASSSRQGANIQYF.

The V gene is TRBV6-1, the J gene TRBJ2-7; a weak D match, TRBD1 (6 bases). The V and J ends lost 0 bases and 5 bases respectively, with 11 bases between them. From germline, CDR1 is MNHNS and CDR2 SASEGT. The CDR3 is made up of 14 amino acids. The CDR3 protein is CASSEALQGNEQYF. The CDR3 DNA is TGTGCCAGCAGTGAAGCGTTGCAGGGGAACGAGCAGTACTTC.

CDR3 in DNA: TGCGCCAGCAGCTTCGGACAGGGGATGAATGAAAAACTGTTTTTT. It specifies CASSFGQGMNEKLFF. The genes are TRBV5-1 and TRBJ1-4; 9 nucleotides match TRBD1. The germline V gene encodes CDR1 SGHRS and CDR2 YFSETQ. The CDR3 sequence is 15 residues long. V trimming: 2 bases; J trimming: 5 bases; junction bases outside the gene matches: 4. Filled out from reference TRBV5-1 and TRBJ1-4, the complete variable domain reads KAGVTQTPRYLIKTRGQQVTLSCSPISGHRSVSWYQQTPGQGLQFLFEYFSETQRNKGNFPGRFSGRQFSNSRSEMNVSTLELGDSALYLCASSFGQGMNEKLFFGSGTQLSVL.

The genes are TRBV6-5 and TRBJ1-5; 8 nucleotides line up with TRBD1. Germline CDR1 and CDR2: MNHEY and SVGAGI. V gave up 6 bases and J gave up 7 bases; unmatched junction bases: 11. The CDR3 has 15 amino acids. CDR3 amino acids: CASSPGGAGGQPQHF. CDR3 coding DNA: TGTGCCAGCAGCCCAGGGGGTGCAGGGGGCCAGCCCCAGCATTTT.